These 5 T cell receptor beta chains came from one sample sequenced in a study of T cell responses to AZD1222 COVID-19 vaccine (dated by TCRdb to the early 2020s). The time point label of this sample denotes: about 28 days (+/-7) after the second vaccine dose. Library preparation employed the immunoSEQ multiplex PCR assay. TCRdb stores this immuneACCESS table with in-frame sequences only. Part of the clones is absent; in the studies checked, under half of the shortfall reflects unresolved V genes, and no reason is known for the rest. The sample profile shows about 160,000 clones; 94% of them were found once. The top ten clones comprise over 4.5% of the sample. This material consisted of peripheral blood, taken 28 days after the second AZD1222 dose. Receptors originate from an adult who received the AZD1222 COVID-19 vaccine.

V is TRBV7-8 and J is TRBJ2-3, with 9 nucleotides matching TRBD2. V lost 3 bases and J lost 6; bases outside the gene matches: 10. Germline V CDR1 and CDR2: SGHVS, FQNEAQ. The CDR3 covers 16 residues. The CDR3 loop reads CASSFRLAEPGDTQYF. Here the CDR3 DNA reads TGTGCCAGCAGCTTTAGACTAGCGGAGCCAGGGGATACGCAGTATTTT.

V gene TRBV29-1 combines with J gene TRBJ1-2; TRBD1 might be the D (5 bases). V was pared by 6 bases and J by 8 bases, with 19 bases between. The CDR3 is made up of 13 amino acids. Looked up from germline, CDR1 is SQVTM and CDR2 is ANQGSEA. CDR3: CSVQRGPLEGYTF. CDR3 nucleotide sequence: TGCAGCGTCCAAAGGGGCCCCCTCGAGGGCTACACCTTC.

The rearrangement joins TRBV5-5 to TRBJ1-5; no reliable D call. Germline CDR1 reads SGHKS; CDR2 reads YYEKEE (reference sequence). This CDR3 contains 13 residues. The germline V and J ends were trimmed by 3 bases and 9 bases, with 13 bases remaining between them. Here the CDR3 DNA reads TGTGCCAGCAGCTACCACACGAGTCCGCCCCAGCATTTT. As protein: CASSYHTSPPQHF.

This sequence joins TRBV2 and TRBJ2-5; tentative D call: TRBD1 (5 bases). In germline, CDR1 is SNHLY, CDR2 FYNNEI. The CDR3 extends over 13 amino acids. Trimming pared 7 bases from V and 5 bases from J, leaving 14 bases between. The CDR3 reads CASKKGARETQYF. CDR3 bases: TGTGCCAGCAAAAAAGGGGCTCGGGAGACCCAGTACTTC.

The V and J genes are TRBV5-4 and TRBJ2-5; TRBD2 might be the D (6 bases). Trimming cost V 4 bases and J 3 bases, with 10 bases left between them. CDR3 length equals 13 residues. CDR1 and CDR2 from the germline V gene are SGHNT and YYREEE (reference sequence). The CDR3 DNA follows: TGTGCCAGCAGCACGGGACTGGAAGAGACCCAGTACTTC. Translated: CASSTGLEETQYF.